This TCR beta chain was observed in a study of T cell repertoires in cytomegalovirus infection. The study's findings and limits: Individuals carrying CMV plus the relevant HLA were identified by cumulative frequency of public TCR beta families.

This clonotype was recorded a few times. The antigen is undetermined. TCRdb reprocessed the reads via MiXCR and lists one record per CDR3 protein. Seen here are tens of thousands of distinct CDR3 sequences, about 30% observed once, and the top ten hold 50% to 70%. The CDR3 sequence is 14 residues long. V shed 3 bases and J shed 3 bases, with 12 bases lying between them. CDR1 is DFQATT and CDR2 is SNEGSKA in the germline V gene (reference sequence). This clonotype was obtained from a human donor in good health (CMV status not recorded). Some clones in this sample may be carry-over from other donors' samples. The sequenced sample was CD8+ T cells from cultured PBMCs, obtained from culture after CMV antigen stimulation. The chain recombines TRBV20-1 with TRBJ2-1, with D maybe TRBD2 (5 bases). CDR3 residues: CSARSEAYYNEQFF. The CDR3 DNA is TGCAGTGCTAGGTCGGAGGCATACTACAATGAGCAGTTCTTC.